Shown below are 25 T cell receptor beta chains from a single sample sequenced in a study of radiotherapy plus CTLA-4 blockade in lung cancer. Profiled with immunoSEQ multiplex PCR; TCRdb holds only in-frame clones, not every one. The sample lists around 95,000 clones; about 83% were seen once. Sequenced here: peripheral blood, sampled from a patient treated with radiotherapy plus ipilimumab. Receptors originate from a human donor with non-small cell lung cancer who had stable disease on radiotherapy plus ipilimumab.

This rearrangement joins TRBV5-1 to TRBJ2-1; no reliable D call. V was cut by 5 bases and J by 6 bases, with 15 bases left in between. Germline V gene data show CDR1 as SGHRS and CDR2 as YFSETQ. This CDR3 has 14 amino acids. DNA for the CDR3: TGCGCCAGCAGGCCCATTACTCTGGGCAATGAGCAGTTCTTC. It yields the protein CASRPITLGNEQFF.

The chain links TRBV28 to TRBJ2-7, with 9 positions matching TRBD2. J was trimmed by 2 bases and V by 7 bases; bases with no gene match: 6. The CDR3 sequence is 14 residues long. Germline CDR1 and CDR2: MDHEN and SYDVKM. The CDR3 nucleotides are TGTGCCAGCACCTTGGCGGGAGGGACCTACGAGCAGTACTTC. Protein product: CASTLAGGTYEQYF. Filled out from reference TRBV28 and TRBJ2-7, the complete variable domain reads DVKVTQSSRYLVKRTGEKVFLECVQDMDHENMFWYRQDPGLGLRLIYFSYDVKMKEKGDIPEGYSVSREKKERFSLILESASTNQTSMYLCASTLAGGTYEQYFGPGTRLTVT.

The chain joins TRBV5-1 to TRBJ2-3, with 16 bases matching TRBD2. In germline, CDR1 is SGHRS, CDR2 YFSETQ. CDR3 size: 17 residues. With 4 bases clipped from V and 8 bases from J, the junction kept 10 bases outside the gene matches. DNA of the CDR3: TGCGCCAGCAGCATAGGGACTAGCGGGGGGGCCGGAAGTACGCAGTATTTT. Amino acid sequence: CASSIGTSGGAGSTQYF. Looking up the rest from reference TRBV5-1 and TRBJ2-3 gives the full variable domain: KAGVTQTPRYLIKTRGQQVTLSCSPISGHRSVSWYQQTPGQGLQFLFEYFSETQRNKGNFPGRFSGRQFSNSRSEMNVSTLELGDSALYLCASSIGTSGGAGSTQYFGPGTRLTVL.

The count of this clone is one. The chain joins TRBV6-6 to TRBJ2-7; perhaps TRBD1 as D (7 bases). The CDR3 consists of 16 residues. Germline V gives CDR1 MNHNY, CDR2 SVGAGI (reference sequence). Trimming left V 4 bases short and J 2 bases short, with 18 bases between. In DNA, the CDR3 is TGTGCCAGCAGTTCTCTCCAGGGGGGTATCACCTACGAGCAGTACTTC. Encoded protein: CASSSLQGGITYEQYF.

The chain couples TRBV5-8 to TRBJ1-2, with D possibly TRBD1 on 5 matching bases. The germline V gene has CDR1 SGHTS and CDR2 YDEGEE. This CDR3 is 13 amino acids long. V lost 4 bases to trimming and J lost 6 bases, with 13 bases between them. The CDR3 bases are TGTGCCAGCAGCCGGGCAGGGAACGATGGCTACACCTTC. Encoded protein: CASSRAGNDGYTF.

The chain employs TRBV5-1 and TRBJ2-3; 8 nucleotides match TRBD2. This CDR3 comprises 15 residues. Germline CDR1 reads SGHRS; CDR2 reads YFSETQ. V was clipped by 0 bases and J by 1 base; unmatched bases: 1. The CDR3 protein is CASSLDGGGTDTQYF. CDR3 nucleotides: TGCGCCAGCAGCTTGGACGGGGGGGGCACAGATACGCAGTATTTT.

The V gene is TRBV15, the J gene TRBJ2-5; D gene unclear. The CDR3 length is 16 residues. Looked up from germline, CDR1 is LNHNV and CDR2 is YYDKDF (reference sequence). The V end lost 4 bases, the J end lost 4 bases, and 19 bases lay between the germline ends. CDR3 in amino acids: CATSKIRTAVRETQYF. In DNA form, the CDR3 reads TGTGCCACCAGCAAAATCAGGACGGCCGTTCGAGAGACCCAGTACTTC. The entire variable domain, with the rest obtained from reference TRBV15 and TRBJ2-5, is as follows: DAMVIQNPRYQVTQFGKPVTLSCSQTLNHNVMYWYQQKSSQAPKLLFHYYDKDFNNEADTPDNFQSRRPNTSFCFLDIRSPGLGDTAMYLCATSKIRTAVRETQYFGPGTRLLVL.

J is TRBJ2-7 and V is TRBV30, with D perhaps matching TRBD1 (5 bases). The V gene lost 0 bases and the J gene lost 3 bases, with 27 bases spanning the gap. Germline loops: CDR1 GTSNPN, CDR2 SVGIG (reference sequence). The CDR3 has 19 amino acids. Written as DNA, the CDR3 is TGTGCCTGGAGTGTAAACCCCGCCAGGGTGAGTTTCTCTAGCTACGAGCAGTACTTC. Amino acid sequence: CAWSVNPARVSFSSYEQYF.

The genes are TRBV5-6 and TRBJ1-2; no clear D gene. V was clipped by 4 bases and J by 8 bases, with 15 bases between them. Germline loops: CDR1 SGHDT, CDR2 YYEEEE. This CDR3 is built from 13 residues. The CDR3 nucleotides are TGTGCCAGCAGCACTAGGGTACAGCGGGGCTACACCTTC. Its protein product is CASSTRVQRGYTF.

V and J are TRBV19 and TRBJ1-2; D gene ambiguous. Germline V gene data show CDR1 as LNHDA and CDR2 as SQIVND (reference sequence). The CDR3 has 10 amino acids. Deletions cut 10 bases from V and 6 bases from J, with 9 bases between. This chain's CDR3 is CANHKDGYTF. The CDR3 coding sequence is TGTGCCAACCACAAGGATGGCTACACCTTC.

The chain combines TRBV11-1 with TRBJ2-1; D gene uncertain. The V end lost 8 bases, the J end lost 5 bases, and 13 bases lay between the germline ends. Germline CDR1 reads SGHAT; CDR2 reads FQDESV (reference sequence). CDR3 length equals 13 residues. CDR3 protein: CASWSAGDNEQFF. The CDR3 bases are TGTGCCAGCTGGTCGGCCGGAGACAATGAGCAGTTCTTC.

The sample holds a few counts of this clone. The chain carries TRBV11-2 and TRBJ1-3; 7 positions agree with TRBD1. This CDR3 is 14 amino acids long. The V and J ends lost 8 bases and 4 bases, in that order; junction bases with no gene match: 8. Germline V CDR1 and CDR2: SGHAT, FQNNGV. CDR3 in amino acids: CASQKTGIGNTIYF. DNA of the CDR3: TGTGCCAGCCAAAAGACAGGGATAGGAAACACCATATATTTT.

This rearrangement joins TRBV2 to TRBJ2-2; D call uncertain. Trimming stripped 8 bases from V and 4 bases from J, with 23 bases between. CDR1 SNHLY and CDR2 FYNNEI come from the germline V gene. The CDR3 is 17 amino acids. CDR3 sequence (DNA): TGTGCCAGCTACCCGCGGAAGGTGGTGACGTTCACCGGGGAGCTGTTTTTT. Its translation is CASYPRKVVTFTGELFF.

The chain joins TRBV7-2 to TRBJ1-4; D gene unclear. The V gene's germline CDR1 is SGHTA and CDR2 FQGNSA. Between the trimmed V and J ends, which lost 5 bases and 0 bases, there was a span of 13 bases. The CDR3 is 16 residues long. CDR3 bases: TGTGCCAGCAGCACCCAGACGGGAACAACTAATGAAAAACTGTTTTTT. Its translation: CASSTQTGTTNEKLFF.

Points on this clone: Sequence at one end of the junction differs from germline and may be a read error. V and J are TRBV5-1 and TRBJ2-1; 10 positions match TRBD2. The germline gives CDR1 SGHRS, CDR2 YFSETQ. The CDR3 runs to 15 residues. CDR3 DNA sequence: TGCGTCAGCAGCTTGATCAGCGGGGGGGCAGGTGAGCAGTTCTTC. Translation gives CVSSLISGGAGEQFF.

The chain uses TRBV4-2 and TRBJ2-5, with TRBD2 identical over 11 bases. CDR3 length: 15 amino acids. V was pared by 2 bases and J by 3 bases, with 2 bases of the junction left unmatched. CDR1 and CDR2 (germline): LGHNA, YNFKEQ. CDR3 residues: CASSQLAGGKETQYF. The CDR3 DNA sequence: TGTGCCAGCAGCCAACTAGCGGGGGGAAAAGAGACCCAGTACTTC.

The genes are TRBV18 and TRBJ2-4; 8 positions agree with TRBD2. The CDR3 consists of 13 residues. Germline CDR1 KGHSH, CDR2 LQKENI. The junction had 4 bases not matched to a gene; V was cut back by 4 bases and J by 8 bases. CDR3 nucleotide sequence: TGTGCCAGCTCACAAGGGACTAGAGACATTCAGTACTTC. The encoded protein is CASSQGTRDIQYF.

This chain connects TRBV9 to TRBJ2-7, with no clear D. Trimming took 0 bases from V and 4 from J, leaving 8 bases between them. The germline CDR1 and CDR2 sequences are SGDLS and YYNGEE. This CDR3 has 13 residues. Here the CDR3 reads CASSVGPLYEQYF. In DNA, the CDR3 is TGTGCCAGCAGCGTAGGTCCGCTTTACGAGCAGTACTTC.

This rearrangement joins TRBV29-1 to TRBJ1-1; D unresolved. The germline gives CDR1 SQVTM, CDR2 ANQGSEA. There are 14 residues in the CDR3. The V gene lost 5 bases and the J gene lost 0 bases, with 13 bases spanning the gap. CDR3: CSVFRRGVNTEAFF. CDR3 DNA: TGCAGCGTTTTCAGAAGAGGTGTGAACACTGAAGCTTTCTTT.

The genes are TRBV9 and TRBJ1-1; D perhaps matches TRBD1 (6 bases). The length of the CDR3 is 15 residues. V was trimmed by 0 bases and J by 5 bases, leaving 14 bases between them. In germline, CDR1 is SGDLS, CDR2 YYNGEE. The CDR3, as DNA: TGTGCCAGCAGCGTAGATCTAGGGGGAGGAACTGAAGCTTTCTTT. Translating gives CASSVDLGGGTEAFF.

This clone is a singleton in its sample. The chain links TRBV7-3 to TRBJ2-2; D unresolved. The CDR3 covers 13 residues. The V and J ends lost 4 bases and 3 bases respectively, with 6 bases between them. Germline V gene data show CDR1 as SGHTA and CDR2 as FQGTGA. CDR3 DNA sequence: TGTGCCAGCAGCTCGACGGACACCGGGGAGCTGTTTTTT. Residues: CASSSTDTGELFF. The full variable domain, with the rest looked up from reference TRBV7-3 and TRBJ2-2, is GAGVSQTPSNKVTEKGKYVELRCDPISGHTALYWYRQSLGQGPEFLIYFQGTGAADDSGLPNDRFFAVRPEGSVSTLKIQRTERGDSAVYLCASSSTDTGELFFGEGSRLTVL.

The J gene is TRBJ2-7, the V gene TRBV18; D is perhaps TRBD2 (6 bases). Germline V gene data show CDR1 as KGHSH and CDR2 as LQKENI. V shed 3 bases and J shed 3 bases, with 6 bases lying between them. The length of the CDR3 is 12 residues. CDR3 in amino acids: CASSPGGYEQYF. In DNA form, the CDR3 reads TGTGCCAGCTCACCGGGAGGCTACGAGCAGTACTTC.

Only one count was recorded for this clone. V usage is TRBV7-9 and J usage is TRBJ2-7, with 8 bases aligning to TRBD1. The CDR3 extends over 15 amino acids. Germline V gives CDR1 SEHNR, CDR2 FQNEAQ (reference sequence). The J segment lost 5 bases and the V segment lost 2 bases, leaving 8 bases of the junction unmatched. Here the CDR3 DNA reads TGTGCCAGCAGCTTACGCGCAGGGGGCTTGAACGAGCAGTACTTC. Translating it yields CASSLRAGGLNEQYF.

The V gene is TRBV4-1, the J gene TRBJ2-3; D is perhaps TRBD1 (6 bases). There are 14 residues in the CDR3. CDR1 and CDR2 from the germline V gene are MGHRA and YSYEKL. With 4 bases removed from V and 4 bases from J, the gap between germline ends came to 12 bases. The CDR3 DNA reads as TGCGCCAGCAGCCCAGGGGAGCGCCCAGATACGCAGTATTTT. Translated: CASSPGERPDTQYF.

The chain combines TRBV6-5 with TRBJ1-5, with D perhaps TRBD1 (6 bases). The germline V and J ends were trimmed by 4 bases and 2 bases, with 9 bases remaining between them. The CDR3 is 14 amino acids. Germline loops: CDR1 MNHEY, CDR2 SVGAGI. The CDR3 region has the DNA TGTGCCAGCAGTTCGGAGGGGGGCAATCAGCCCCAGCATTTT. Amino acid sequence: CASSSEGGNQPQHF.